This entry features one TCR beta chain sequence. This sample was taken from a study of shared clonotypes between healthy human individuals. Germline loops: CDR1 MNHNS, CDR2 SASEGT. The CDR3 contains 14 residues. Trimming stripped 7 bases from V and 5 bases from J, with 14 bases between. The run depth of the assay was deep. TCRdb's copy holds only in-frame clones and misses some; the assay was immunoSEQ multiplex PCR. The sample lists under 2,000,000 clones, about 95% seen once, with more than 0.95% in the top ten. Naive CD8 cells were CD45RO-negative, positively selected for CCR7, excluding terminally differentiated effector memory CD45RA+ cells.

This chain uses TRBV6-1 with TRBJ1-4; perhaps TRBD1 as D (6 bases). The material sequenced was naive CD8+ T cells sorted from blood. The sequence was collected from a man between 18 and 35 years old in good health. In DNA form, the CDR3 reads TGTGCCAGCAAAGACAGGAAAATGAATGAAAAACTGTTTTTT. Its translation is CASKDRKMNEKLFF.